This T cell receptor (beta chain) was captured in a study of blood T cell repertoires in COVID-19. The repertoire was sequenced with immunoSEQ multiplex PCR; TCRdb's copy has only in-frame clones and lacks some. The sample lists 65,000 to 85,000 clones, over 65% occurring once. The CDR3 totals 15 residues. V gave up 0 bases and J gave up 5 bases, with 13 bases separating them. Germline V gene sequence: CDR1 SGDLS, CDR2 YYNGEE. The sample holds a few counts of this clone. This sequence joins TRBV9 and TRBJ2-3, with TRBD2 as a possible D gene (7 bases). The specimen was peripheral blood. The clonotype comes from a man aged 45-65 years with active or convalescent COVID-19. CDR3 coding DNA: TGTGCCAGCAGCGTAGGGGGGGGGCCGTTAGATACGCAGTATTTT. It translates to CASSVGGGPLDTQYF.